The T cell receptor (beta chain) under discussion was sequenced for a study of blood T cell repertoires in COVID-19. The germline V and J ends were trimmed by 6 bases and 0 bases, with 11 bases remaining between them. From germline, CDR1 is MNHEY and CDR2 SVGEGT. This CDR3 contains 15 residues. Data came from immunoSEQ multiplex PCR; TCRdb stores just in-frame clones and leaves some out. The table shows approximately 140,000 clones, with around nine tenths occurring only once. This TCR came from a human donor in a cohort sampled during active COVID-19. The chain employs TRBV6-2 or TRBV6-3 and TRBJ2-2; weak D call: TRBD2 (5 bases). Sequencing input: peripheral blood. CDR3 region: CASSRGHPNTGELFF. The CDR3 DNA sequence: TGTGCCAGCAGCCGCGGGCACCCGAACACCGGGGAGCTGTTTTTT.